This TCR beta chain emerged from a study of cytomegalovirus exposure and HLA in healthy donors. Study-level results: Information on immune exposure was restricted to one variable (CMV serostatus).

PCR involved 60 Vbeta and 13 Jbeta primers. Original data processing: In a later analysis, of tens of millions of unique beta chains, about 12 million appeared in at least two donors. The protocol was immunoSEQ multiplex PCR, while the TCRdb copy is restricted to in-frame clones and leaves out a portion. V and J calls plus clone size are reproduced from that table; the DNA served to infer D and trimming. The repertoire holds 90,000 to 130,000 clones, with 80% to 85% as singletons. As to this clone: Its target is unknown.

Donors had nominal health at sampling but likely had unrecorded immune exposures. Germline V lookup: CDR1 SNHLY, CDR2 FYNNEI. V lost 7 bases, J lost 7 bases, and 14 bases lay in between. The CDR3 is 13 residues long. The J gene is TRBJ1-5, the V gene TRBV2, with D possibly being TRBD1 (6 bases). The source material was PBMCs. The sequence was collected from a woman aged 55-70 years in good health and CMV-seropositive. Here the CDR3 reads CASNRGGGQPQHF. CDR3 sequence (DNA): TGTGCCAGCAATCGGGGGGGCGGACAGCCCCAGCATTTT.